One and the same sample provided the 29 T cell receptor beta chains below, sequenced in a study of CD8+ T cells in alopecia areata. Reverse transcription of extracted RNA yielded cDNA, which provided the sequencing template. Profiling relied on immunoSEQ multiplex PCR, and the TCRdb table lists in-frame clones only, not all of them. The table includes about 64,000 clones, about 44% detected once. The sample comprised NKG2D-low CD8+ T cells sorted from blood. These receptors all stem from a human donor with alopecia areata.

The chain links TRBV2 to TRBJ1-5; a possible D gene is TRBD1 (6 bases). In germline, CDR1 is SNHLY, CDR2 FYNNEI. The CDR3 has 16 amino acids. Trimming took 2 bases from V and 2 from J, leaving 13 bases between them. The CDR3 reads CASSETGPRGNQPQHF. CDR3 DNA sequence: TGTGCCAGCAGTGAAACAGGGCCTCGAGGCAATCAGCCCCAGCATTTT.

The V and J genes are TRBV7-2 and TRBJ2-7; 16 bases match TRBD2. The CDR3 runs to 15 residues. Trimming took 5 bases from V and 7 from J; bases not matched to a gene: 5. Germline-derived CDR1 and CDR2 are SGHTA and FQGNSA. CDR3 in amino acids: CASSLGTSGRGEQYF. The CDR3 coding sequence is TGTGCCAGCAGCCTCGGGACTAGCGGGAGGGGGGAGCAGTACTTC.

This chain joins TRBV7-9 and TRBJ2-1, with D hard to call. Per the germline V gene, CDR1 is SEHNR and CDR2 is FQNEAQ (reference sequence). Trimming shortened V by 4 bases and J by 8 bases, and 15 bases separated the two germline ends. The CDR3 covers 14 residues. The chain's CDR3 is CASSSGFSRDEQFF. In DNA form, the CDR3 reads TGTGCCAGCAGCTCCGGATTTTCACGGGATGAGCAGTTCTTC. The full variable domain, rest sourced from reference TRBV7-9 and TRBJ2-1, is DTGVSQNPRHKITKRGQNVTFRCDPISEHNRLYWYRQTLGQGPEFLTYFQNEAQLEKSRLLSDRFSAERPKGSFSTLEIQRTEQGDSAMYLCASSSGFSRDEQFFGPGTRLTVL.

CDR3 bases: TGTGCCAGCAGTCGACAGGGAAAAGGCGAGCAGTACTTC. Translation: CASSRQGKGEQYF. The chain is built from TRBV28 and TRBJ2-7, with TRBD1 matching 7 bases. CDR1 and CDR2 (germline): MDHEN, SYDVKM. With V trimmed by 5 bases and J by 6 bases, 7 bases remained unmatched. The CDR3 contains 13 residues.

The chain couples TRBV28 to TRBJ2-7; D remains ambiguous. The CDR3 has 12 amino acids. Trimming stripped 1 base from V and 6 bases from J, with 7 bases between. Germline V lookup: CDR1 MDHEN, CDR2 SYDVKM. The CDR3 bases are TGTGCCAGCAGTTTATCCCTCTCCGAGCAGTACTTC. Translated, it gives CASSLSLSEQYF.

This clone turned up a few times. The gene calls are TRBV11-2 and TRBJ1-3; D is uncertain. With 5 bases removed from V and 2 bases from J, the gap between germline ends came to 13 bases. Germline V gene data show CDR1 as SGHAT and CDR2 as FQNNGV. This CDR3 comprises 15 residues. CDR3 loop: CASSIMTGPGNTIYF. CDR3 in DNA: TGTGCCAGCAGCATAATGACGGGCCCTGGAAACACCATATATTTT.

There are a few counts of this clone. The chain has TRBV6-5 and TRBJ1-1, with a tentative D call TRBD1 (5 bases). The V end was cut by 2 bases, the J end by 1 base, with 14 bases between. Per germline, CDR1 MNHEY and CDR2 SVGAGI. The CDR3 has 16 amino acids. The CDR3 DNA follows: TGTGCCAGCAGTTACGCGACGGGACCCCCGAACACTGAAGCTTTCTTT. Its translation is CASSYATGPPNTEAFF.

This clone was picked up a small number of times. J is TRBJ1-1 and V is TRBV5-1, with a tentative D call TRBD1 (6 bases). Germline values: CDR1 SGHRS, CDR2 YFSETQ. CDR3 length: 14 residues. The germline V and J ends were trimmed by 0 bases and 4 bases, with 10 bases remaining between them. As DNA, the CDR3 is TGCGCCAGCAGCTTGGATACAGGGACCACTGAAGCTTTCTTT. This encodes CASSLDTGTTEAFF.

This sequence joins TRBV9 and TRBJ1-1, with no clear D. The V gene's germline CDR1 is SGDLS and CDR2 YYNGEE. V lost 4 bases and J 0 bases, leaving 13 bases between the germline ends. The CDR3 sequence is 15 residues long. The CDR3 is CASSPKAGLNTEAFF. CDR3 in DNA: TGTGCCAGCAGCCCCAAGGCGGGCCTGAACACTGAAGCTTTCTTT.

V and J are TRBV9 and TRBJ2-1, with D unresolved. This CDR3 is built from 13 residues. CDR1 is SGDLS, CDR2 YYNGEE, per germline. With 3 bases removed from V and 4 bases from J, the gap between germline ends came to 8 bases. The chain's CDR3 is CASSEATYNEQFF. CDR3 DNA sequence: TGTGCCAGCAGCGAGGCTACTTACAATGAGCAGTTCTTC.

This clone has a handful of counts. The chain employs TRBV29-1 and TRBJ1-3; no firm D call. Trimming cost V 3 bases and J 4 bases, with 13 bases left between them. Germline V gene sequence: CDR1 SQVTM, CDR2 ANQGSEA. There are 14 residues in the CDR3. CDR3 in amino acids: CSVESRGQGNTIYF. The CDR3 nucleotides are TGCAGCGTTGAGAGTAGAGGGCAGGGAAACACCATATATTTT.

This chain joins TRBV13 and TRBJ1-1; 7 bases fit TRBD1. J gave up 8 bases and V 5 bases, and 5 bases lay outside the gene matches. Germline CDR1 reads PRHDT; CDR2 reads FYEKMQ (reference sequence). This CDR3 has 12 residues. The DNA for the CDR3 is TGTGCCAGCAGCGTGCTACAGGGGGAAGCTTTCTTT. Translating gives CASSVLQGEAFF. The full variable domain, in which reference TRBV13 and TRBJ1-1 provide the parts outside the CDR3, is AAGVIQSPRHLIKEKRETATLKCYPIPRHDTVYWYQQGPGQDPQFLISFYEKMQSDKGSIPDRFSAQQFSDYHSELNMSSLELGDSALYFCASSVLQGEAFFGQGTRLTVV.

This clone was seen only a few times. The CDR3 DNA is TGTGCCAGCAGTGCCGGGATCGAAGGTCAGCCCCAGCATTTT. It specifies CASSAGIEGQPQHF. This chain connects TRBV6-4 to TRBJ1-5; D is undetermined. The ends were cut back, 4 bases at V and 6 bases at J, with 13 bases in the middle. The CDR3 is 14 amino acids. From germline, CDR1 is MRHNA and CDR2 SNTAGT.

The rearrangement joins TRBV4-1 to TRBJ1-1; tentatively, D is TRBD1 (5 bases). CDR3 size: 16 residues. V lost 0 bases to trimming and J lost 0 bases, with 11 bases between them. CDR1 is MGHRA, CDR2 YSYEKL, per germline. The CDR3 sequence: CASSQDGNRMNTEAFF. The CDR3 coding sequence is TGCGCCAGCAGCCAAGACGGTAACAGGATGAACACTGAAGCTTTCTTT.

The genes are TRBV7-9 and TRBJ2-5; D uncertain. The germline CDR1 and CDR2 sequences are SEHNR and FQNEAQ (reference sequence). The V and J ends lost 4 bases and 2 bases respectively, with 11 bases between them. The CDR3 has 14 amino acids. The CDR3 region is CASSSPHWQETQYF. In nucleotides, the CDR3 is TGTGCCAGCAGCTCCCCCCATTGGCAAGAGACCCAGTACTTC.

The chain is built from TRBV27 and TRBJ2-4, with 8 bases lining up with TRBD1. This CDR3 region has 15 residues. J lost 6 bases, V lost 2 bases, and 6 bases had no gene match. Germline CDR1 reads MNHEY; CDR2 reads SMNVEV (reference sequence). The CDR3 DNA sequence: TGTGCCAGCAGTTTACAGGGGGCTGGGGGAAACATTCAGTACTTC. The encoded protein is CASSLQGAGGNIQYF.

The CDR3: CASSYGGTYEQYF. CDR3 bases: TGTGCCAGCAGTTACGGGGGCACGTACGAGCAGTACTTC. The chain links TRBV6-6 to TRBJ2-7; weak D call: TRBD1 (6 bases). The CDR3 sequence is 13 residues long. The germline gives CDR1 MNHNY, CDR2 SVGAGI (reference sequence). V lost 2 bases and J lost 4, with 9 bases in between.

This clone was observed at least ten times. As DNA, the CDR3 is TGTGCCAGCAGCTGGGTTAGCGGGACTAGAAATGAGCAGTTCTTC. Translation: CASSWVSGTRNEQFF. The rearrangement joins TRBV27 to TRBJ2-1; the match to TRBD2 covers 8 bases. The ends lost 6 bases at V and 7 bases at J; junction bases unmatched: 11. Germline CDR1 MNHEY, CDR2 SMNVEV (reference sequence). CDR3 length: 15 residues.

V is TRBV7-9 and J is TRBJ2-6, with TRBD2 matching over 8 bases. Germline assignment: CDR1 SEHNR and CDR2 FQNEAQ (reference sequence). The CDR3 loop spans 15 amino acids. The trim removed 8 bases at V and 0 bases at J, leaving 3 bases unmatched. The CDR3 protein is CASREGDSGANVLTF. CDR3 DNA: TGTGCCAGCCGGGAGGGCGACTCTGGGGCCAACGTCCTGACTTTC.

This clone has just one count. The chain joins TRBV15 to TRBJ2-7; 11 nucleotides line up with TRBD1. Germline V CDR1 and CDR2: LNHNV, YYDKDF (reference sequence). J was trimmed by 2 bases and V by 0 bases; bases with no gene match: 3. This CDR3 comprises 16 residues. The CDR3 region is CATSRDLGQGAYEQYF. The CDR3, as DNA: TGTGCCACCAGCAGAGATCTGGGACAGGGGGCCTACGAGCAGTACTTC.

The chain carries TRBV7-8 and TRBJ2-1, with D perhaps TRBD2 (7 bases). CDR1 SGHVS and CDR2 FQNEAQ come from the germline V gene. The CDR3 sequence is 15 residues long. Trimming took 6 bases from V and 2 from J, leaving 14 bases between them. The CDR3 protein is CASSRGGGPYNEQFF. The CDR3 nucleotides are TGTGCCAGCAGTAGGGGAGGGGGGCCCTACAATGAGCAGTTCTTC. Full variable domain (remainder filled in from reference TRBV7-8 and TRBJ2-1): GAGVSQSPRYKVAKRGQDVALRCDPISGHVSLFWYQQALGQGPEFLTYFQNEAQLDKSGLPSDRFFAERPEGSVSTLKIQRTQQEDSAVYLCASSRGGGPYNEQFFGPGTRLTVL.

The sample holds a few counts of this clone. The rearrangement uses TRBV7-9 and TRBJ2-1; D is perhaps TRBD2 (5 bases). The CDR3 totals 13 residues. V lost 8 bases, J lost 1 base, and 9 bases lay in between. From germline, CDR1 is SEHNR and CDR2 FQNEAQ (reference sequence). This CDR3 reads CASGGISYNEQFF. The CDR3 nucleotides are TGTGCCAGCGGAGGAATTTCCTACAATGAGCAGTTCTTC.

This clone was counted only a few times. The chain employs TRBV28 and TRBJ2-5; 14 bases agree with TRBD2. The CDR3 is 16 residues long. In germline, CDR1 is MDHEN, CDR2 SYDVKM. J was trimmed by 2 bases and V by 5 bases; bases with no gene match: 4. CDR3 sequence: CASSPTSGRDQETQYF. CDR3 sequence (DNA): TGTGCCAGCAGTCCGACTAGCGGGAGGGATCAAGAGACCCAGTACTTC.

In DNA, the CDR3 is TGCGCCAGCAGAGTTAGTGGAGATACGCAGTATTTT. This translates into CASRVSGDTQYF. J is TRBJ2-3 and V is TRBV5-1; D not certain. V was cut by 5 bases and J by 5 bases, with 9 bases left in between. This CDR3 has 12 residues. Germline V gene sequence: CDR1 SGHRS, CDR2 YFSETQ.

This clone was counted between two and nine times. V gene TRBV29-1 combines with J gene TRBJ2-7, with D possibly matching TRBD2 (5 bases). V shed 3 bases and J shed 0 bases, with 6 bases lying between them. Germline CDR1 reads SQVTM; CDR2 reads ANQGSEA. The CDR3 is 12 amino acids. The CDR3 reads CSVDRGSYEQYF. The CDR3 bases are TGCAGCGTTGACCGGGGCTCCTACGAGCAGTACTTC.

This clone came up a few times. The chain has TRBV7-9 and TRBJ2-7; TRBD1 is a possible D gene (6 bases). Trimming removed 5 bases from V and 2 bases from J, with 13 bases in between. The germline V gene has CDR1 SEHNR and CDR2 FQNEAQ (reference sequence). The CDR3 length is 14 residues. DNA of the CDR3: TGTGCCAGCAGCCCGGGGACAAAAGCCTACGAGCAGTACTTC. It encodes CASSPGTKAYEQYF.

The chain is built from TRBV25-1 and TRBJ2-7; unclear D gene. This CDR3 contains 12 residues. The germline gives CDR1 MGHDK, CDR2 SYGVNS. V gave up 1 base and J gave up 3 bases, with 4 bases separating them. Here the CDR3 DNA reads TGTGCCAGCAGTGAATGGGACTACGAGCAGTACTTC. It translates to CASSEWDYEQYF.

The chain has TRBV29-1 and TRBJ1-2; TRBD1 is a possible D gene (5 bases). V was pared by 6 bases and J by 4 bases, with 18 bases between. The CDR3 covers 14 residues. From germline, CDR1 is SQVTM and CDR2 ANQGSEA. This CDR3 is CSVPGFAGTYGYTF. The CDR3 nucleotides read TGCAGCGTCCCCGGGTTCGCAGGGACCTATGGCTACACCTTC.

This chain uses TRBV2 with TRBJ2-1; 7 bases agree with TRBD2. CDR1 is SNHLY and CDR2 is FYNNEI in the germline V gene. V was clipped by 2 bases and J by 5 bases; unmatched bases: 6. The CDR3 spans 15 residues. CDR3 coding DNA: TGTGCCAGCAGTGAACTGAAGCGGGGAGACAATGAGCAGTTCTTC. Translating gives CASSELKRGDNEQFF.